The rows below give T cell receptor beta chains drawn from one sample of a study of shared clonotypes between healthy human individuals. TCRdb's copy holds only in-frame clones and misses some; the assay was immunoSEQ multiplex PCR. The table shows 950,000 to 1,200,000 clones, with approximately 80% occurring only once. The source material was memory CD4+ T cells from PBMCs. Every receptor here comes from a man aged 18 to 30 in good health. Some clones in this sample may be carry-over from other donors' samples. The CDR3 runs from the conserved cysteine through the conserved F or W. Each record gives: V gene, D gene, J gene, clone size, CDR3 DNA, CDR3 protein. A D gene is named only where the DNA matches it firmly. The size of a clone is reported for some rows only, either as once, few or many, or as a class for expanded clones.

>TRBV7-9|TRBD1|TRBJ2-1|NA
TGTGCCAGCAGCTTGGGACAGGGGGCCCGAAATGAGCAGTTCTTC
CASSLGQGARNEQFF
>TRBV5-1|TRBD1|TRBJ2-7|NA
TGCGCCAGCATGCAGGGGGATGCCTACGAGCAGTACTTC
CASMQGDAYEQYF
>TRBV10-3|TRBD1|TRBJ1-3|NA
TGTGCCATCAACACGGGACAGGGCTCTGGAAACACCATATATTTT
CAINTGQGSGNTIYF
>TRBV9|NA|TRBJ2-3|NA
TGTGCCAGCAGCGAGGATATAAACACAGATACGCAGTATTTT
CASSEDINTDTQYF
>TRBV6-5|NA|TRBJ2-7|NA
TGTGCCAGCACTTCCCCTCACGCCGGCTACGAGCAGTACTTC
CASTSPHAGYEQYF
>TRBV5-1|TRBD2|TRBJ2-5|NA
TGCGCCAGCACCATATACTTGGGGTCCCGGGGGGGGTCCCAAGAGACCCAGTACTTC
CASTIYLGSRGGSQETQYF
>TRBV18|NA|TRBJ1-2|NA
TGTGCCAGCTCATCTAGGAATGAGGATGGCTACACCTTC
CASSSRNEDGYTF
>TRBV2|TRBD2|TRBJ2-1|few
TGTGCCAGCAGTGAAGGGGGGACTAGGGGTAACAATGAGCAGTTCTTC
CASSEGGTRGNNEQFF
>TRBV12-5|NA|TRBJ2-7|NA
TGTGCTAGTGGTCTGGACGCCGGGGGTACGTCCTACGAGCAGTACTTC
CASGLDAGGTSYEQYF
>TRBV4-2|TRBD1|TRBJ2-6|NA
TGTGCCAGCAGCCAGACCCAGGGGGCGCGCGGGGCCAACGTCCTGACTTTC
CASSQTQGARGANVLTF
>TRBV2|TRBD1|TRBJ1-1|NA
TGTGCCAGCAGTGAAGTCCGACAGGGGATTGGGGCTGAAGCTTTCTTT
CASSEVRQGIGAEAFF
>TRBV6-5|NA|TRBJ2-7|NA
TGTGCCAGCAGTTTACAGGGATACTTCTACGAGCAGTACTTC
CASSLQGYFYEQYF
>TRBV28|TRBD2|TRBJ2-1|NA
TGTGCCAGCAGTTCGGGAGGACTAGCGGGTTACAATGAGCAGTTCTTC
CASSSGGLAGYNEQFF